Included here is one T cell receptor beta chain sequence, with context. Its antigen remains unidentified. Base quality data are lacking; no much larger clone is found one base away. These data originate in a study of tumor-infiltrating lymphocytes in primary liver carcinoma (dated by TCRdb to about 2017). For context, the study as a whole: Between late 2015 and early 2016, a handful of patients in China with histopathologically diagnosed primary liver carcinoma had surgical resection. A total of some 35 specimens from 5 patients underwent TCRbeta repertoire sequencing, comprising about 25 tumor regions, 5 adjacent noncancerous liver tissues and 5 peripheral blood samples. Of the five patients, three men and two women aged 30 to 69 years, four had hepatocellular carcinoma and one had combined HCC and intrahepatic cholangiocarcinoma. Technical replicate repertoires showed high reproducibility, with mean shared-clone rates roughly 0.89 and correlation coefficients above 0.95. The five patients had tumors of stage T1-T3 N0M0, with maximum diameters ranging from 4.2 to 10 cm. The study combined TCRbeta repertoire sequencing, expression microarrays and whole-exome sequencing across five regions of each liver tumor, with adjacent normal tissue and blood. Roughly 3.5 to 8 million productive TCRbeta reads were obtained per sample, and no significant difference in read depth was found between tissue types. What the authors observed across the whole study: Since the samples were bulk and unsorted, there was no way to compare CD4+ and CD8+ T cell repertoires. Repertoire overlap was found to be higher between tumor regions (mean approximately 35%) than between tumor-adjacent (around 17%) or tumor-blood (roughly 15%) pairs, consistent with antigen-driven expansion. A significantly larger repertoire fraction was made up by the top 250 clones in tumors than in blood (p = 0.039). Because only the TCR beta chain was sequenced and unpaired alpha chains were not captured, true repertoire diversity is likely underestimated. Only a few patients were included in the study, and the authors note that the findings should be validated in a larger study.

Looking up the germline V gene yields CDR1 MNHEY and CDR2 SVGAGI. From its cysteine to its phenylalanine, the CDR3 spans 15 amino acids. The read is trimmed to its CDR3 DNA, 45 bases read in frame from base 1. At the junction V is shortened by 4 bases and J by 7 bases, with 17 bases in between. Blood RNA was extracted from unsorted whole blood with TRIzol reagent; germline DNA came from the DNeasy Blood & Tissue kit. At the time of sampling, the patients were treatment-naive and had chronic HBV infection. Before surgery, 3 to 4.5 milliliters of peripheral blood were collected into K2EDTA tubes. Using a constant-region primer and ProtoScript II reverse transcriptase, TCRbeta-specific cDNA was reverse-transcribed from around 500 ng total RNA. The TCRbeta libraries were prepared through three rounds of nested multiplex PCR following a slightly modified ARM-PCR procedure. The first two PCR rounds used multiplex TRBV1-TRBV30 forward primers with a Cbeta reverse primer, each for about 10 cycles. Sample barcodes and Illumina adapters were added in a final 25-cycle PCR using Deep VentR polymerase. Amplicons of 200-500 bp were gel-purified with a QIAquick gel extraction kit before sequencing. An Illumina HiSeq 2500 was used to sequence the TCRbeta amplicons, generating 250-bp paired-end reads. The authors processed their data as follows. Quality trimming of reads was performed with Trimmomatic v0.33, and paired reads were merged with FLASH v1.2.11 so that full CDR3 sequences could be recovered. V, D and J germline segments were assigned to the rearranged TCRbeta sequences using MiGEC v1.2.1b. VDJtools v1.0.0 computed clonotype statistics and Shannon-Wiener diversity indices. To reduce sampling bias, subsequent analyses other than the diversity analysis used only the 250 most abundant clonotypes in each sample. Using fastp trimming at Q25 and MiXCR clonotype assembly, TCRdb reanalyzed the public sequencing data and kept in-frame beta chains. Rows with a matching CDR3 protein are joined into one entry that keeps the most common DNA and genes. These V and J calls derive from TCRdb rather than the authors' analysis. Counted in this sample were 180,000 or so distinct CDR3 sequences; about 55% of them appeared once. 65% to 80% of the sample lies in the top ten.

Sequencing was carried out using peripheral blood. The chain uses TRBV6-5 and TRBJ2-1; D gene: possibly TRBD1, on 7 matching bases. This receptor was obtained from a man between 35 and 55 years old with primary liver carcinoma and hepatitis B virus infection. The bases are TGTGCCAGCAGTTCCACCAGGGGGGTGTGTAATGAGCAGTTCTTC. Protein translation: CASSSTRGVCNEQFF.